The 10 T cell receptor beta chains listed next were all sequenced from one sample in a study of beta chain features in type 1 diabetes. Findings and limits, study-wide: All four CD4+ subsets from Type 1 diabetes patients carried moderately but significantly shorter TCRB CDR3s.

The sequenced template was cDNA made from the entire isolated RNA. Sequenced by immunoSEQ multiplex PCR; TCRdb stores in-frame clones only, minus some. This repertoire shows 200,000 to 300,000 clones, under 13% found once; its top ten account for around 0.017%. What these receptors recognize is not known. The source material was naive CD4+ T cells from blood. These receptors were taken from a man aged 30 to 39 with type 1 diabetes.

This rearrangement joins TRBV7-2 to TRBJ2-7; possibly TRBD1 for D (6 bases). The CDR3 length is 13 residues. Germline-derived CDR1 and CDR2 are SGHTA and FQGNSA. V dropped 5 bases and J dropped 4 bases, with 12 bases sitting between them. The DNA for the CDR3 is TGTGCCAGCAGCGCGGACAGCCTTTACGAGCAGTACTTC. Amino acid sequence: CASSADSLYEQYF. The whole variable domain, filled in from reference TRBV7-2 and TRBJ2-7, reads GAGVSQSPSNKVTEKGKDVELRCDPISGHTALYWYRQSLGQGLEFLIYFQGNSAPDKSGLPSDRFSAERTGGSVSTLTIQRTQQEDSAVYLCASSADSLYEQYFGPGTRLTVT.

This clone has more than one count but fewer than ten. This chain connects TRBV28 to TRBJ2-1, with 7 bases lining up with TRBD1. V shed 1 base and J 11 bases; nucleotides not matched to a gene: 2. Germline assignment: CDR1 MDHEN and CDR2 SYDVKM. The CDR3 totals 12 residues. The CDR3 bases are TGTGCCAGCAGTTTATCGGGACAGAAGCAGTTCTTC. Amino acid sequence: CASSLSGQKQFF.

The chain recombines TRBV7-8 with TRBJ2-1, with D tentatively TRBD2 (6 bases). V shed 5 bases and J shed 2 bases, with 16 bases lying between them. CDR1 and CDR2 (germline): SGHVS, FQNEAQ. This CDR3 has 16 residues. CDR3 nucleotides: TGTGCCAGCAGCATACAACGGGACTCCGCCTACAATGAGCAGTTCTTC. This encodes CASSIQRDSAYNEQFF.

A few counts support this clone. V is TRBV29-1 and J is TRBJ2-5, with TRBD1 matching over 9 bases. CDR1 and CDR2 from the germline V gene are SQVTM and ANQGSEA. The CDR3 is 12 residues long. The junction had 1 base not matched to a gene; V was cut back by 4 bases and J by 4 bases. The CDR3 DNA reads as TGCAGCGTTGCACAGGGGGCAGAGACCCAGTACTTC. Protein: CSVAQGAETQYF. Full variable domain (rest looked up from reference TRBV29-1 and TRBJ2-5): SAVISQKPSRDICQRGTSLTIQCQVDSQVTMMFWYRQQPGQSLTLIATANQGSEATYESGFVIDKFPISRPNLTFSTLTVSNMSPEDSSIYLCSVAQGAETQYFGPGTRLLVL.

CDR3 sequence reads: CASSLAETYEQYF. CDR3 nucleotide sequence: TGCGCCAGCAGCTTGGCGGAGACCTACGAGCAGTACTTC. This chain uses TRBV5-1 with TRBJ2-7, with D unresolved. Trimming removed 0 bases from V and 2 bases from J, with 6 bases in between. The CDR3 sequence is 13 residues long. CDR1 and CDR2 from the germline V gene are SGHRS and YFSETQ.

This clone was observed a handful of times. The V and J genes are TRBV10-3 and TRBJ1-4; 8 nucleotides line up with TRBD1. The CDR3 extends over 15 amino acids. The germline V gene encodes CDR1 ENHRY and CDR2 SYGVKD. After removal of 7 bases from V and 5 bases from J, the junction contained 9 bases not matched to a gene. CDR3 coding DNA: TGTGCCATCAAGGACGGCACAGGGGGAAATGAAAAACTGTTTTTT. The encoded protein is CAIKDGTGGNEKLFF.

This clone occurred a few times. The gene calls are TRBV14 and TRBJ2-7, with 8 positions matching TRBD2. Germline trimming cut 8 bases from V and 3 bases from J; bases unmatched to any gene: 6. This CDR3 has 13 residues. Per germline, CDR1 SGHDN and CDR2 FVKESK. CDR3 nucleotide sequence: TGTGCCAGCCGGGGGGGACTCTTCTACGAGCAGTACTTC. This translates into CASRGGLFYEQYF.

This sequence joins TRBV4-3 and TRBJ1-2; D unresolved. This CDR3 is 15 amino acids long. Germline V lookup: CDR1 LGHNA, CDR2 YSLEER. V lost 0 bases, J lost 4 bases, and 12 bases lay in between. CDR3 in amino acids: CASSQEAPRGYGYTF. The CDR3 DNA follows: TGCGCCAGCAGCCAAGAGGCTCCGCGGGGCTATGGCTACACCTTC.

This chain joins TRBV5-1 and TRBJ2-7; 8 nucleotides line up with TRBD1. Germline loops: CDR1 SGHRS, CDR2 YFSETQ. The CDR3 is 14 residues long. V lost 3 bases and J lost 2; bases outside the gene matches: 4. CDR3 sequence (DNA): TGCGCCAGCAGCTGGACAGGGACTCCCTACGAGCAGTACTTC. Protein product: CASSWTGTPYEQYF.

This clone was counted between two and nine times. The V gene is TRBV5-1, the J gene TRBJ2-3; D is unclear. Germline assignment: CDR1 SGHRS and CDR2 YFSETQ. CDR3 length: 15 amino acids. V shed 2 bases and J shed 1 base, with 11 bases lying between them. The CDR3 region has the DNA TGCGCCAGCAGCTTTCTATCTACTGGCACAGATACGCAGTATTTT. Translation gives CASSFLSTGTDTQYF.